This T cell receptor beta chain was recovered during a study of blood T cell repertoires in COVID-19. Background on the study: Both acute and convalescent COVID-19 samples were obtained from the United States, Italy and Spain.

Profiling relied on immunoSEQ multiplex PCR, and the TCRdb table lists in-frame clones only, not all of them. This sample has hundreds of thousands of clones; about 85% occur once, and the top ten carry about 2.1%. To note about this clone: This sample also contains other DNA sequences that code for the same CDR3.

The CDR3 covers 12 residues. Trimming took off 3 bases at V and 6 bases at J, with 6 bases between the two ends. The V and J genes are TRBV12-3 or TRBV12-4 and TRBJ2-1, with unresolved D. The receptor's source is a woman under 30 with acute COVID-19. What was sequenced was PBMCs or T cells enriched from blood (not recorded which). CDR3 nucleotide sequence: TGTGCCAGCAGTTTTTCAGGCAATGAGCAGTTCTTC. Amino acids: CASSFSGNEQFF.